A selection of T cell receptor beta chains follows, all from one sample in a study of blood T cell repertoires in COVID-19. Using immunoSEQ multiplex PCR, the repertoire was profiled, and TCRdb retains in-frame clones only, with some absent. The top ten clones hold 10% to 15% of a sample with about 81,000 clones, around 91% of them seen once. Sequencing was carried out using peripheral blood. These receptors originate from a man aged 65 to 85 with active or convalescent COVID-19. Each CDR3 is given with its conserved first and last residue. Fields, in order: J gene, V gene, D gene, CDR3 protein. D genes are given only for firm matches.

>TRBJ1-6|TRBV5-1|-
CASSLAGRSPLHF
>TRBJ1-5|TRBV24-1|-
CATSERAPNQPQHF
>TRBJ1-5|TRBV7-8|-
CASSLVQGSGQPQHF
>TRBJ1-2|TRBV12-3/TRBV12-4|-
CASSFEDYGYTF
>TRBJ1-4|TRBV11-2|TRBD1
CASSFASGTGAVTLFF
>TRBJ1-5|TRBV19|-
CASSTGHPNQPQHF
>TRBJ1-6|TRBV4-2|TRBD1
CASSRAQGPNNSPLHF
>TRBJ2-2|TRBV5-6|-
CASSRGTGELFF
>TRBJ2-5|TRBV30|-
CAWSVLQGETQYF
>TRBJ2-6|TRBV5-1|-
CASSQGEGFSGANVLTF
>TRBJ1-1|TRBV29-1|-
CSVGRGADKTEAFF
>TRBJ2-7|TRBV6-5|TRBD1
CASSYRQGLDYEQYF
>TRBJ2-6|TRBV30|-
CAWIPGTGANVLTF
>TRBJ1-6|TRBV7-2|-
CASSSTARVRYNSPLHF
>TRBJ2-5|TRBV5-4|TRBD2
CASSPKGLEGRETQYF
>TRBJ2-1|TRBV6-5|TRBD1
CASSHRGTSNEQFF
>TRBJ1-2|TRBV5-4|TRBD1
CASSSRQGPIMSYTF
>TRBJ1-2|TRBV10-2|-
CASSESNSRGYTF
>TRBJ1-2|TRBV6-4|TRBD1
CASSDDRAGGYTF
>TRBJ2-7|TRBV2|-
CASNYAVEQYF
>TRBJ2-3|TRBV19|TRBD1
CASSSSSGQRNTQYF
>TRBJ2-7|TRBV27|TRBD1
CASSQGAWYEQYF
>TRBJ2-7|TRBV10-3|-
CATNKDREGLEQYF
>TRBJ1-4|TRBV5-1|TRBD1
CASSLARAGGPNEKLFF
>TRBJ2-5|TRBV5-1|TRBD1
CASSPGQTNQETQYF
>TRBJ1-1|TRBV7-8|TRBD1
CASSLRGSEGNTEAFF
>TRBJ2-7|TRBV6-2/TRBV6-3|-
CASSYSGGPYEQYF
>TRBJ2-2|TRBV10-3|-
CAISESTGITQKITNTGELFF
>TRBJ1-1|TRBV5-1|-
CASSLAATGWTEAFF
>TRBJ1-1|TRBV5-6|-
CASSYLGVMNTEAFF
>TRBJ2-1|TRBV11-2|-
CASSLGIRYNEQFF
>TRBJ1-6|TRBV5-6|-
CASSLVGDSPYSPLHF
>TRBJ2-3|TRBV7-9|-
CASSLAGATDTQYF
>TRBJ2-3|TRBV18|-
CASSPLSVTDTQYF
>TRBJ1-2|TRBV12-3/TRBV12-4|TRBD1
CAVSQGAGGYTF
>TRBJ2-5|TRBV7-9|-
CASSLARGSMEETQYF
>TRBJ1-6|TRBV2|-
CASSPGRVGSPLHF
>TRBJ1-2|TRBV4-1|-
CASSPRGIYGYTF
>TRBJ2-2|TRBV9|-
CASSVAPEARTGELFF
>TRBJ1-2|TRBV24-1|-
CATSDLAGLDGYTF
>TRBJ2-1|TRBV19|TRBD2
CASSIAGGGGARRNEQFF
>TRBJ2-2|TRBV19|TRBD1
CADRLGQGDTGELFF
>TRBJ2-5|TRBV12-5|TRBD2
CASGPSPTGTSGQETQYF
>TRBJ2-7|TRBV24-1|TRBD1
CATSDPRTGPGRQYF
>TRBJ2-1|TRBV19|-
CASSIGGRSYQSEQFF
>TRBJ1-6|TRBV19|TRBD1
CASSLNSGQGSSYNSPLHF
>TRBJ2-1|TRBV9|TRBD1
CASSGKPGQGVNEQFF
>TRBJ2-5|TRBV29-1|-
CSVDIGPGETQYF
>TRBJ2-7|TRBV15|-
CATSRVLDPQYF
>TRBJ2-3|TRBV2|-
CASTYTDTQYF
>TRBJ1-3|TRBV5-6|-
CASGAGRSGNTIYF
>TRBJ2-7|TRBV5-3|TRBD1
CARRPPGTGGYEQYF